One and the same sample provided the 27 T cell receptor beta chains below, sequenced in a study of blood T cell repertoires in COVID-19. Generated by immunoSEQ multiplex PCR, the TCRdb table keeps only in-frame clones and is missing some. The table has 200,000 to 300,000 clones, more than 80% seen once. The sample consisted of peripheral blood. The receptors were sampled from a human donor in a cohort sampled during active COVID-19.

In its sample, this clone was seen a few times. The rearrangement uses TRBV30 and TRBJ2-3, with D possibly TRBD2 on 7 matching bases. The CDR3 is made up of 14 amino acids. Trimming cost V 2 bases and J 6 bases, with 15 bases left between them. Germline values: CDR1 GTSNPN, CDR2 SVGIG (reference sequence). CDR3 protein: CAWSKGGRRDTQYF. For the CDR3, the DNA is TGTGCCTGGAGTAAGGGGGGGCGCCGTGATACGCAGTATTTT.

The CDR3 DNA reads TGTGCCAGCAGCCCCCTTGCTAGCGGGAGTACTGCCGGGGAGCTGTTTTTT. Translation gives CASSPLASGSTAGELFF. The genes are TRBV5-8 and TRBJ2-2, with 10 bases that match TRBD2. Germline-derived CDR1 and CDR2 are SGHTS and YDEGEE. The length of the CDR3 is 17 residues. J lost 6 bases, V lost 4 bases, and 12 bases had no gene match.

The chain recombines TRBV5-1 with TRBJ1-4, with D possibly TRBD1 on 5 matching bases. The CDR3 consists of 13 residues. Germline assignment: CDR1 SGHRS and CDR2 YFSETQ. Trimming removed 0 bases from V and 8 bases from J, with 8 bases in between. The CDR3 reads CASSLEAGEKLFF. CDR3 nucleotide sequence: TGCGCCAGCAGCTTGGAAGCAGGGGAAAAACTGTTTTTT. The full variable domain, its missing parts supplied by reference TRBV5-1 and TRBJ1-4, is KAGVTQTPRYLIKTRGQQVTLSCSPISGHRSVSWYQQTPGQGLQFLFEYFSETQRNKGNFPGRFSGRQFSNSRSEMNVSTLELGDSALYLCASSLEAGEKLFFGSGTQLSVL.

This clone was seen only a few times. The rearrangement joins TRBV5-1 to TRBJ2-7; 10 bases agree with TRBD1. V lost 4 bases, J lost 5 bases, and 9 bases stayed unmatched. Per germline, CDR1 SGHRS and CDR2 YFSETQ. The CDR3 is made up of 15 amino acids. CDR3 DNA sequence: TGCGCCAGCAGCAGCGGGACAGGGGTCGTACACGAGCAGTACTTC. Its translation is CASSSGTGVVHEQYF.

The chain employs TRBV9 and TRBJ2-7; 11 bases are shared with TRBD2. Germline V gene data show CDR1 as SGDLS and CDR2 as YYNGEE. The V gene end was trimmed by 4 bases and the J gene end by 3 bases; junction bases not matched to a gene: 3. The CDR3 sequence is 14 residues long. The CDR3 region is CASSPSGRFYEQYF. CDR3 in DNA: TGTGCCAGCAGCCCTAGCGGGAGGTTCTACGAGCAGTACTTC.

This sequence joins TRBV2 and TRBJ2-1; 11 nucleotides agree with TRBD2. The CDR3 is 14 residues long. Germline CDR1 and CDR2: SNHLY and FYNNEI. The ends lost 8 bases at V and 4 bases at J; junction bases unmatched: 4. Here the CDR3 reads CASRTSGRYNEQFF. The CDR3 DNA follows: TGTGCCAGCCGTACTAGCGGGAGATACAATGAGCAGTTCTTC.

The chain uses TRBV5-4 and TRBJ1-2; TRBD1 might be the D (6 bases). CDR3 length: 15 amino acids. The germline V gene has CDR1 SGHNT and CDR2 YYREEE (reference sequence). The germline V and J ends were trimmed by 5 bases and 0 bases, with 14 bases remaining between them. This CDR3 is CASSRTGPANYGYTF. For the CDR3, the DNA is TGTGCCAGCAGTCGAACAGGGCCCGCTAACTATGGCTACACCTTC.

The J gene is TRBJ2-5, the V gene TRBV19; TRBD1 agrees at 7 bases. Trimming cost V 9 bases and J 3 bases; bases outside gene matches: 7. Germline V gives CDR1 LNHDA, CDR2 SQIVND (reference sequence). The CDR3 extends over 13 amino acids. The CDR3 spells CASSGTVEETQYF. The CDR3 DNA is TGTGCCAGCTCTGGGACAGTTGAAGAGACCCAGTACTTC.

This clone was found many times. This chain links TRBV14 with TRBJ1-3; 9 positions agree with TRBD1. This CDR3 is built from 19 residues. Per the germline V gene, CDR1 is SGHDN and CDR2 is FVKESK. The trim removed 3 bases at V and 0 bases at J, leaving 12 bases unmatched. In DNA form, the CDR3 reads TGTGCCAGCAGCCAGGGATGGACAGGGGCCGCCGCCTCTGGAAACACCATATATTTT. It specifies CASSQGWTGAAASGNTIYF.

V is TRBV27 and J is TRBJ1-1, with TRBD1 matching over 9 bases. The CDR3 has 13 residues. V lost 3 bases, J lost 11 bases, and 7 bases stayed unmatched. CDR1 MNHEY and CDR2 SMNVEV come from the germline V gene (reference sequence). The DNA for the CDR3 is TGTGCCAGCAGTTTTACAGGGGGCGCGGGGGCTTTCTTT. Its protein product is CASSFTGGAGAFF.

This clone was counted only a few times. V usage is TRBV28 and J usage is TRBJ1-3, with 7 bases fitting TRBD1. V trimming: 2 bases; J trimming: 11 bases; junction bases outside the gene matches: 9. CDR1 is MDHEN, CDR2 SYDVKM, per germline. This CDR3 region has 14 residues. The DNA of the CDR3 is TGTGCCAGCAGTTTAGGGGCACAGGGGCGACCCATATATTTT. Translated: CASSLGAQGRPIYF.

The chain joins TRBV28 to TRBJ1-4, with D tentatively TRBD1 (6 bases). Germline CDR1 reads MDHEN; CDR2 reads SYDVKM. V lost 7 bases and J 2 bases, leaving 20 bases between the germline ends. This CDR3 region has 17 residues. As DNA, the CDR3 is TGTGCCAGCACCCCGGGGGGGGGCGCAAGGACTAATGAAAAACTGTTTTTT. Encoded protein: CASTPGGGARTNEKLFF.

The chain employs TRBV5-1 and TRBJ2-7; D might be TRBD1 (5 bases). The CDR3 runs to 12 residues. V was cut by 3 bases and J by 3 bases, with 7 bases left in between. The germline V gene has CDR1 SGHRS and CDR2 YFSETQ. The CDR3 DNA reads as TGCGCCAGCAGCTCGGACATCTACGAGCAGTACTTC. Encoded protein: CASSSDIYEQYF.

This clone was found once. This chain links TRBV6-6 with TRBJ2-3; D is possibly TRBD1 (7 bases). CDR3 length: 15 amino acids. Germline values: CDR1 MNHNY, CDR2 SVGAGI (reference sequence). V dropped 7 bases and J dropped 2 bases, with 16 bases sitting between them. Here the CDR3 DNA reads TGTGCCAGCACCAAGGGGGCGGGGTTCACAGATACGCAGTATTTT. It translates to CASTKGAGFTDTQYF.

The chain recombines TRBV7-6 with TRBJ2-1; maybe TRBD1 (6 bases). The CDR3 covers 15 residues. Trimming took 5 bases from V and 4 from J, leaving 15 bases between them. Germline V lookup: CDR1 SGHVS, CDR2 FNYEAQ. The CDR3 DNA reads as TGTGCCAGCAGCCCCCGGGACACCCCGTACAATGAGCAGTTCTTC. Translation gives CASSPRDTPYNEQFF.

This clone showed up just a few times. The chain combines TRBV6-4 with TRBJ1-1, with 9 bases identical to TRBD1. CDR3 length equals 13 residues. Per the germline V gene, CDR1 is MRHNA and CDR2 is SNTAGT. Germline trimming cut 4 bases from V and 7 bases from J; bases unmatched to any gene: 4. In nucleotides, the CDR3 is TGTGCCAGCAGTGTCGACAGGGGGGATGAAGCTTTCTTT. It is translated as CASSVDRGDEAFF.

There are a few counts of this clone. CDR3 region: CASSQETGNGNTIYF. CDR3 DNA sequence: TGTGCCAGCAGCCAAGAGACAGGGAACGGAAACACCATATATTTT. The chain has TRBV3-1 (or the pseudogene TRBV3-2) and TRBJ1-3, with TRBD1 matching over 7 bases. Germline trimming cut 0 bases from V and 4 bases from J; bases unmatched to any gene: 3. The CDR3 spans 15 residues. Germline CDR1 and CDR2: LGHDT and YNNKEL (reference sequence).

This chain uses TRBV6-5 with TRBJ2-7, with TRBD1 as a possible D gene (6 bases). Per the germline V gene, CDR1 is MNHEY and CDR2 is SVGAGI. The germline V and J ends were trimmed by 0 bases and 0 bases, with 12 bases remaining between them. CDR3 length: 16 residues. The CDR3 region has the DNA TGTGCCAGCAGTTACTCAAGAGGGGGAAGCTCCTACGAGCAGTACTTC. The encoded protein is CASSYSRGGSSYEQYF.

The chain is built from TRBV19 and TRBJ1-2, with 8 bases matching TRBD1. This CDR3 is built from 16 residues. J lost 3 bases, V lost 5 bases, and 11 bases had no gene match. Per germline, CDR1 LNHDA and CDR2 SQIVND (reference sequence). The CDR3 coding sequence is TGTGCCAGTAGTCCCTCAGGGGGCGGCTGGGACTATGGCTACACCTTC. Residues: CASSPSGGGWDYGYTF.

The rearrangement uses TRBV19 and TRBJ2-5, with TRBD2 matching 7 bases. CDR3 length equals 17 residues. Germline CDR1 and CDR2: LNHDA and SQIVND (reference sequence). With 1 base clipped from V and 1 base from J, the junction kept 9 bases outside the gene matches. This chain's CDR3 is CASSIGFGGGSQETQYF. The CDR3 DNA reads as TGTGCCAGTAGTATAGGGTTCGGGGGAGGGTCCCAAGAGACCCAGTACTTC. Drawing the rest from reference TRBV19 and TRBJ2-5, the complete variable domain is DGGITQSPKYLFRKEGQNVTLSCEQNLNHDAMYWYRQDPGQGLRLIYYSQIVNDFQKGDIAEGYSVSREKKESFPLTVTSAQKNPTAFYLCASSIGFGGGSQETQYFGPGTRLLVL.

This chain connects TRBV2 to TRBJ1-1, with a tentative D call TRBD1 (5 bases). The CDR3 totals 13 residues. V was shortened by 11 bases and J by 1 base, with 14 bases between the two germline ends. Germline V lookup: CDR1 SNHLY, CDR2 FYNNEI. The CDR3 loop is CAGRQYTNTEAFF. CDR3 DNA: TGTGCCGGACGACAGTATACGAACACTGAAGCTTTCTTT.

The chain employs TRBV18 and TRBJ1-1; no clear D. Germline V gene sequence: CDR1 KGHSH, CDR2 LQKENI. CDR3 length: 13 residues. The V end lost 4 bases, the J end lost 5 bases, and 11 bases lay between the germline ends. The CDR3 DNA sequence: TGTGCCAGCTCACGGCCAGGTATTACTGAAGCTTTCTTT. Its translation: CASSRPGITEAFF.

The V call is TRBV6-5, the J call TRBJ2-7, with 9 bases identical to TRBD2. The germline CDR1 and CDR2 sequences are MNHEY and SVGAGI. J was trimmed by 0 bases and V by 10 bases; bases with no gene match: 7. This CDR3 has 14 residues. CDR3 nucleotides: TGTGCCACCCATTGGACTAGCGTCTCCTACGAGCAGTACTTC. Encoded protein: CATHWTSVSYEQYF.

This clone was seen only once. CDR3 sequence (DNA): TGTGCCAGCAGTCCCTTAGGGGCGGGAGGGTCAGATACGCAGTATTTT. Residues: CASSPLGAGGSDTQYF. The chain carries TRBV28 and TRBJ2-3; 9 positions agree with TRBD2. This CDR3 is built from 16 residues. Germline CDR1 MDHEN, CDR2 SYDVKM. Trimming removed 5 bases from V and 4 bases from J; junction bases left unmatched: 10.

This rearrangement joins TRBV5-4 to TRBJ1-2; D is uncertain. This CDR3 contains 11 residues. Trimming left V 3 bases short and J 14 bases short, with 14 bases between. The germline CDR1 and CDR2 sequences are SGHNT and YYREEE (reference sequence). CDR3: CASSSERVETF. The DNA for the CDR3 is TGTGCCAGCAGCTCTGAGCGGGTGGAAACCTTC.

The chain has TRBV6-4 and TRBJ1-2, with TRBD1 matching 10 bases. Germline CDR1 is MRHNA and CDR2 is SNTAGT. The CDR3 loop spans 15 amino acids. V lost 0 bases, J lost 6 bases, and 4 bases stayed unmatched. CDR3 sequence: CASSDSGGTGDGYTF. The CDR3 coding sequence is TGTGCCAGCAGTGACTCGGGTGGGACAGGGGATGGCTACACCTTC.

The CDR3, as DNA: TGTGCCAGCAGCGAGGTGTACACCGGGGAGCTGTTTTTT. Amino acids: CASSEVYTGELFF. The rearrangement links TRBV6-5 to TRBJ2-2, with unresolved D. Germline V gives CDR1 MNHEY, CDR2 SVGAGI. The V and J ends lost 6 bases and 3 bases respectively, with 8 bases between them. The CDR3 loop spans 13 amino acids.